One and the same sample provided the 32 T cell receptor beta chains below, sequenced in a study of shared T cell receptors in the human thymus. The protocol was immunoSEQ multiplex PCR, while the TCRdb copy is restricted to in-frame clones and leaves out a portion. This sample has almost 550,000 clones, with around three quarters found just once. The same data also went into a second study, on human thymus T cells.

Sequencing was performed on thymocytes. The receptors derive from a boy in the first two years of life with a congenital heart defect.

The V gene is TRBV29-1, the J gene TRBJ2-3, with TRBD2 matching over 16 bases. The CDR3 has 15 amino acids. Per germline, CDR1 SQVTM and CDR2 ANQGSEA. J lost 5 bases, V lost 7 bases, and 6 bases had no gene match. CDR3 sequence: CSALGLAGGVDTQYF. CDR3 nucleotide sequence: TGCAGCGCCTTGGGACTAGCGGGGGGGGTAGATACGCAGTATTTT.

V and J are TRBV4-3 and TRBJ2-7, with 8 positions matching TRBD2. From germline, CDR1 is LGHNA and CDR2 YSLEER. The CDR3 covers 15 residues. The junction had 5 bases not matched to a gene; V was cut back by 1 base and J by 3 bases. CDR3 in amino acids: CASSQVPGGVYEQYF. DNA of the CDR3: TGCGCCAGCAGCCAAGTTCCGGGAGGGGTCTACGAGCAGTACTTC.

This chain uses TRBV4-2 with TRBJ2-7, with D uncertain. The CDR3 totals 17 residues. Trimming removed 2 bases from V and 5 bases from J, with 22 bases in between. In germline, CDR1 is LGHNA, CDR2 YNFKEQ. Here the CDR3 reads CASSQHWAGDQDHEQYF. In DNA, the CDR3 is TGTGCCAGCAGCCAACATTGGGCCGGCGACCAAGACCACGAGCAGTACTTC.

The chain couples TRBV28 to TRBJ1-2, with 9 bases identical to TRBD1. Germline lookup yields CDR1 MDHEN and CDR2 SYDVKM. Unmatched junction bases numbered 14, after V lost 5 bases and J lost 4 bases. The CDR3 length is 17 residues. The CDR3 DNA is TGTGCCAGCAGTCGAACAGGGGGCAGCGTATGGCGCTATGGCTACACCTTC. Its protein product is CASSRTGGSVWRYGYTF.

This sequence joins TRBV6-6 and TRBJ2-3; D unclear. Germline-derived CDR1 and CDR2 are MNHNY and SVGAGI (reference sequence). The CDR3 totals 14 residues. Trimming took off 6 bases at V and 1 base at J, with 11 bases between the two ends. The CDR3 is CASSPGTRTDTQYF. DNA for the CDR3: TGTGCCAGCAGCCCAGGTACTCGCACAGATACGCAGTATTTT.

This rearrangement joins TRBV7-8 to TRBJ2-1, with 9 bases lining up with TRBD2. This CDR3 comprises 16 residues. The germline V gene has CDR1 SGHVS and CDR2 FQNEAQ. The junction had 14 bases not matched to a gene; V was cut back by 5 bases and J by 9 bases. The CDR3 coding sequence is TGTGCCAGCAGCCCCCGGGGAGGGACTAGCTCAAGTGAGCAGTTCTTC. It translates to CASSPRGGTSSSEQFF. The variable domain in full, with the rest retrieved from reference TRBV7-8 and TRBJ2-1, is GAGVSQSPRYKVAKRGQDVALRCDPISGHVSLFWYQQALGQGPEFLTYFQNEAQLDKSGLPSDRFFAERPEGSVSTLKIQRTQQEDSAVYLCASSPRGGTSSSEQFFGPGTRLTVL.

The chain's CDR3 is CASSPPGVQNQPQHF. CDR3 bases: TGTGCCAGTAGCCCCCCAGGGGTGCAAAATCAGCCCCAGCATTTT. V is TRBV19 and J is TRBJ1-5; weak D call: TRBD1 (6 bases). V was trimmed by 6 bases and J by 4 bases, leaving 16 bases between them. Germline V gene data show CDR1 as LNHDA and CDR2 as SQIVND (reference sequence). The CDR3 covers 15 residues.

The chain has TRBV9 and TRBJ2-1, with TRBD1 matching 8 bases. The CDR3 covers 14 residues. V shed 4 bases and J 4 bases; nucleotides not matched to a gene: 4. Germline CDR1 reads SGDLS; CDR2 reads YYNGEE. This CDR3 reads CASSPDREYNEQFF. The CDR3 DNA reads TGTGCCAGCAGCCCGGACAGGGAGTACAATGAGCAGTTCTTC.

This clone was counted between two and nine times. The rearrangement links TRBV7-9 to TRBJ1-1, with D hard to call. Trimming cost V 1 base and J 1 base, with 10 bases left between them. Germline CDR1 and CDR2: SEHNR and FQNEAQ (reference sequence). CDR3 size: 15 residues. CDR3 sequence reads: CASSLVEVANTEAFF. DNA of the CDR3: TGTGCCAGCAGCTTAGTGGAGGTCGCGAACACTGAAGCTTTCTTT.

The chain employs TRBV19 and TRBJ2-7; TRBD1 matches at 7 bases. This CDR3 comprises 14 residues. Germline assignment: CDR1 LNHDA and CDR2 SQIVND (reference sequence). V was pared by 5 bases and J by 5 bases, with 9 bases of the junction left unmatched. The CDR3 bases are TGTGCCAGTAGTGGCGACGACAGGGAGAACGAGCAGTACTTC. Its protein is CASSGDDRENEQYF.

About this clone: An end of the junction differs from the germline gene, which may be a read error. The rearrangement uses TRBV30 and TRBJ2-2; D possibly corresponds to TRBD1 (7 bases). Looked up from germline, CDR1 is GTSNPN and CDR2 is SVGIG (reference sequence). The CDR3 totals 17 residues. DNA for the CDR3: TGTGCCTGGAGAGTACAGGGGCGCGGGGTATACACCGGGGAGCTGTTGTTT. Its protein is CAWRVQGRGVYTGELLF. Using reference TRBV30 and TRBJ2-2 for the parts outside the CDR3, the full variable domain is SQTIHQWPATLVQPVGSPLSLECTVEGTSNPNLYWYRQAAGRGLQLLFYSVGIGQISSEVPQNLSASRPQDRQFILSSKKLLLSDSGFYLCAWRVQGRGVYTGELLFGEGSRLTVL.

For the CDR3, the DNA is TGTGCCAGCAGCTCGCGAGGCGGTCAGCCCCAGCATTTT. Its protein is CASSSRGGQPQHF. The chain has TRBV7-2 and TRBJ1-5; D remains ambiguous. CDR1 is SGHTA and CDR2 is FQGNSA in the germline V gene. The germline V and J ends were trimmed by 4 bases and 6 bases, with 10 bases remaining between them. This CDR3 contains 13 residues. The full variable domain, rest sourced from reference TRBV7-2 and TRBJ1-5, is GAGVSQSPSNKVTEKGKDVELRCDPISGHTALYWYRQSLGQGLEFLIYFQGNSAPDKSGLPSDRFSAERTGGSVSTLTIQRTQQEDSAVYLCASSSRGGQPQHFGDGTRLSIL.

The chain links TRBV4-3 to TRBJ2-7; TRBD2 agrees at 11 bases. V lost 4 bases to trimming and J lost 7 bases; unmatched junction nucleotides: 9. This CDR3 has 15 amino acids. Germline V gene sequence: CDR1 LGHNA, CDR2 YSLEER. The CDR3 region is CASSPGSGRVGEQYF. CDR3 nucleotide sequence: TGCGCCAGCAGCCCCGGTAGCGGGAGGGTGGGTGAGCAGTACTTC.

The genes are TRBV4-3 and TRBJ1-1; D not certain. The length of the CDR3 is 14 residues. In germline, CDR1 is LGHNA, CDR2 YSLEER. With 0 bases removed from V and 5 bases from J, the gap between germline ends came to 10 bases. CDR3 amino acids: CASSQDLGRTEAFF. The DNA for the CDR3 is TGCGCCAGCAGCCAAGATTTAGGGAGGACTGAAGCTTTCTTT.

The chain links TRBV6-5 to TRBJ1-2, with TRBD1 as a possible D gene (6 bases). The V gene lost 2 bases and the J gene lost 6 bases, with 10 bases spanning the gap. The length of the CDR3 is 13 residues. Germline V lookup: CDR1 MNHEY, CDR2 SVGAGI. CDR3 coding DNA: TGTGCCAGCAGTTACACACACAGGGATGGCTACACCTTC. Amino acids: CASSYTHRDGYTF.

This chain connects TRBV10-3 to TRBJ2-5, with D tentatively TRBD2 (5 bases). Per germline, CDR1 ENHRY and CDR2 SYGVKD. Trimming took off 4 bases at V and 4 bases at J, with 13 bases between the two ends. The CDR3 has 14 residues. The CDR3 sequence: CAISGGPRGETQYF. For the CDR3, the DNA is TGTGCCATCAGTGGCGGGCCGAGAGGAGAGACCCAGTACTTC.

The V call is TRBV5-8, the J call TRBJ2-2; D is possibly TRBD1 (6 bases). The germline V gene encodes CDR1 SGHTS and CDR2 YDEGEE. The CDR3 runs 16 residues. With 4 bases removed from V and 1 base from J, the gap between germline ends came to 14 bases. For the CDR3, the DNA is TGTGCCAGCAGCCTTCAGGGGCTACGGAACACCGGGGAGCTGTTTTTT. This translates into CASSLQGLRNTGELFF.

V is TRBV27 and J is TRBJ2-5; D unclear. The length of the CDR3 is 13 residues. Trimming removed 2 bases from V and 5 bases from J, with 9 bases in between. Germline V gives CDR1 MNHEY, CDR2 SMNVEV (reference sequence). This CDR3 reads CASSLMETETQYF. The CDR3 DNA reads TGTGCCAGCAGTTTAATGGAGACCGAGACCCAGTACTTC.

V is TRBV6-1 and J is TRBJ1-2; 7 bases fit TRBD1. Germline V gene lookup returns CDR1 MNHNS and CDR2 SASEGT. The length of the CDR3 is 16 residues. After removal of 3 bases from V and 3 bases from J, the junction contained 10 bases not matched to a gene. CDR3 coding DNA: TGTGCCAGCAGTGATTTCGATACAGGGGTTTACTATGGCTACACCTTC. This encodes CASSDFDTGVYYGYTF.

In its sample, this clone was seen once. The chain combines TRBV14 with TRBJ1-4; the match to TRBD1 covers 10 bases. Germline assignment: CDR1 SGHDN and CDR2 FVKESK. This CDR3 comprises 18 residues. V lost 1 base to trimming and J lost 8 bases; unmatched junction nucleotides: 13. In DNA, the CDR3 is TGTGCCAGCAGCCAAGGATTTTTTACCGGACAGGGGGAAGAAAAACTGTTTTTT. Translated: CASSQGFFTGQGEEKLFF.

This clone was seen a single time. The rearrangement joins TRBV30 to TRBJ2-7; 10 bases are shared with TRBD2. V was pared by 4 bases and J by 7 bases, with 22 bases of the junction left unmatched. Looked up from germline, CDR1 is GTSNPN and CDR2 is SVGIG (reference sequence). CDR3 length: 18 residues. The CDR3 spells CAWNQVLAGEMVVGEQYF. CDR3 nucleotide sequence: TGTGCCTGGAACCAGGTTCTAGCGGGAGAGATGGTGGTGGGGGAGCAGTACTTC.

The chain combines TRBV7-9 with TRBJ2-7; 12 bases match TRBD2. The V gene's germline CDR1 is SEHNR and CDR2 FQNEAQ (reference sequence). With V trimmed by 5 bases and J by 4 bases, 6 bases remained unmatched. This CDR3 has 15 residues. CDR3 DNA sequence: TGTGCCAGCAGCACGACTAGCGGGAGATCATACGAGCAGTACTTC. It translates to CASSTTSGRSYEQYF.

The rearrangement joins TRBV18 to TRBJ1-2; 7 bases line up with TRBD1. Germline values: CDR1 KGHSH, CDR2 LQKENI. This CDR3 is built from 15 residues. Trimming took 3 bases from V and 4 from J; bases not matched to a gene: 8. The CDR3 DNA sequence: TGTGCCAGCTCACCCCGGGACAGTGCAAGCTATGGCTACACCTTC. Its protein product is CASSPRDSASYGYTF.

V usage is TRBV15 and J usage is TRBJ2-1, with D possibly being TRBD2 (6 bases). This CDR3 is 15 amino acids long. The germline V gene has CDR1 LNHNV and CDR2 YYDKDF (reference sequence). V lost 2 bases and J lost 0, with 8 bases in between. The CDR3 protein is CATSRLASSYNEQFF. The CDR3, as DNA: TGTGCCACCAGCAGACTAGCGAGCTCCTACAATGAGCAGTTCTTC.

This clone has only one observation. The chain uses TRBV5-1 and TRBJ2-6; 8 positions match TRBD2. This CDR3 is 19 amino acids long. The trim removed 0 bases at V and 0 bases at J, leaving 8 bases unmatched. Germline CDR1 is SGHRS and CDR2 is YFSETQ. The DNA of the CDR3 is TGCGCCAGCAGCTTGGGGAGCGGGAGTCCTCCCTCTGGGGCCAACGTCCTGACTTTC. Amino acid sequence: CASSLGSGSPPSGANVLTF.

V is TRBV15 and J is TRBJ1-5; D is unresolved. This CDR3 has 17 residues. V dropped 1 base and J dropped 4 bases, with 17 bases sitting between them. CDR1 and CDR2 from the germline V gene are LNHNV and YYDKDF (reference sequence). This chain's CDR3 is CATSRGSTTECNQPQHF. The CDR3 bases are TGTGCCACCAGCAGAGGAAGTACTACCGAATGTAATCAGCCCCAGCATTTT.

This clone was counted only a few times. The chain joins TRBV28 to TRBJ1-4; 11 bases agree with TRBD1. V trimming: 5 bases; J trimming: 6 bases; junction bases outside the gene matches: 2. The CDR3 sequence is 14 residues long. Per germline, CDR1 MDHEN and CDR2 SYDVKM. As DNA, the CDR3 is TGTGCCAGCAGTGAGGGACAGGGGGATGAAAAACTGTTTTTT. Residues: CASSEGQGDEKLFF. Full variable domain (missing parts from reference TRBV28 and TRBJ1-4): DVKVTQSSRYLVKRTGEKVFLECVQDMDHENMFWYRQDPGLGLRLIYFSYDVKMKEKGDIPEGYSVSREKKERFSLILESASTNQTSMYLCASSEGQGDEKLFFGSGTQLSVL.

The chain carries TRBV25-1 and TRBJ1-5; D possibly corresponds to TRBD1 (6 bases). This CDR3 contains 16 residues. In germline, CDR1 is MGHDK, CDR2 SYGVNS. V lost 5 bases and J 9 bases, leaving 23 bases between the germline ends. DNA for the CDR3: TGTGCCAGCAGTCCTAAAGGGGACAACCTACGTGGGCCCCAGCATTTT. It yields the protein CASSPKGDNLRGPQHF.

The CDR3 coding sequence is TGTGCCAGCAGTGAAGCACCTAGCGGGTCCCCCTACAATGAGCAGTTCTTC. This translates into CASSEAPSGSPYNEQFF. The chain combines TRBV2 with TRBJ2-1; 8 bases align to TRBD2. The ends lost 0 bases at V and 2 bases at J; junction bases unmatched: 6. This CDR3 region has 17 residues. Germline V gene sequence: CDR1 SNHLY, CDR2 FYNNEI. The full variable domain, rest sourced from reference TRBV2 and TRBJ2-1, is EPEVTQTPSHQVTQMGQEVILRCVPISNHLYFYWYRQILGQKVEFLVSFYNNEISEKSEIFDDQFSVERPDGSNFTLKIRSTKLEDSAMYFCASSEAPSGSPYNEQFFGPGTRLTVL.

This clone was counted a few times. V is TRBV28 and J is TRBJ1-1, with D possibly being TRBD1 (6 bases). V was clipped by 6 bases and J by 5 bases, with 16 bases between them. The CDR3 is 14 residues long. Germline-derived CDR1 and CDR2 are MDHEN and SYDVKM. CDR3 sequence reads: CASRKTGEWTEAFF. CDR3 sequence (DNA): TGTGCCAGCAGGAAGACAGGAGAGTGGACTGAAGCTTTCTTT.

As regards this clone: One end of the junction fails to match germline, which may point to a read error. The chain uses TRBV15 and TRBJ2-2, with D tentatively TRBD2 (6 bases). This CDR3 contains 12 residues. Germline V lookup: CDR1 LNHNV, CDR2 YYDKDF (reference sequence). Here the CDR3 DNA reads TGTGCCACCAGTACGTACACCGGGGGGCTGTTTTTT. It codes for CATSTYTGGLFF.

The chain uses TRBV6-1 and TRBJ2-1; weak D call: TRBD2 (6 bases). The length of the CDR3 is 11 residues. The V end lost 4 bases, the J end lost 15 bases, and 13 bases lay between the germline ends. Germline-derived CDR1 and CDR2 are MNHNS and SASEGT. CDR3: CASSVSGVPFF. Written as DNA, the CDR3 is TGTGCCAGCAGTGTGTCGGGGGTGCCGTTCTTC.